The T cell receptor beta chain described here comes from a study of CD8 T cells in ankylosing spondylitis. General study points: What seemed typical of ankylosing spondylitis blood was a TCR beta motif built from under 10 highly homologous variants. Significant enrichment of disease-linked clones was reported in matched ankylosing spondylitis synovial fluid.

Quantitative molecular-barcoded 5'-RACE generated the TCR beta libraries. Each CDR3 protein is one row after TCRdb ran MiXCR on the 5' RACE reads. The data show about 450,000 distinct CDR3 sequences, more than 25% seen once. A remark on this clonotype: Its antigen is still unknown.

The CDR3 runs 11 residues. The V end lost 7 bases, the J end lost 3 bases, and 5 bases lay between the germline ends. The germline V gene encodes CDR1 SGHRS and CDR2 YFSETQ. The sequenced sample consisted of blood, either unsorted or a sorted T cell fraction (not recorded which). J is TRBJ2-1 and V is TRBV5-1; no clear D gene. The receptor's source is a male donor with ankylosing spondylitis. In nucleotides, the CDR3 is TGCGCCAGCGGTATCTACAATGAGCAGTTCTTC. It codes for CASGIYNEQFF.